This T cell receptor (beta chain) was sequenced in a study of T cells in Graves' hyperthyroidism and ophthalmopathy. RNA transcripts served as the template for amplifying TCR beta CDR3 regions. In the first-round RT-PCR of the TCR CDR3, the HTBI primer set was used. One entry per CDR3 protein results from TCRdb running MiXCR on the multiplex PCR reads. The sample holds some 50,000 distinct CDR3 sequences, less than 60% seen once. Germline-derived CDR1 and CDR2 are DFQATT and SNEGSKA (reference sequence). Trimming took 6 bases from V and 0 from J; bases not matched to a gene: 7. The CDR3 covers 14 residues. Uncontrolled infection, other autoimmune disease, pregnancy and lactation each barred patients from inclusion. Source material for PBMCs was roughly 10 ml fresh peripheral blood.

The specimen sequenced was blood. The chain joins TRBV20-1 to TRBJ2-5; 7 nucleotides align to TRBD2. This clonotype was sampled from a woman aged 45-59 years with Graves' ophthalmopathy. DNA for the CDR3: TGCAGTGCCCGAGGGAGCGGGGACCAAGAGACCCAGTACTTC. Its protein is CSARGSGDQETQYF.